Shown below are 22 T cell receptor beta chains from a single sample sequenced in a study of tumor-infiltrating lymphocytes in primary liver carcinoma. Researchers drew blood RNA from unsorted whole blood and extracted germline DNA as well. Constant-region priming of roughly 490 ng total RNA yielded TCR beta cDNA. Three nested multiplex PCR rounds, a slightly modified ARM-PCR method, built the TCR beta libraries. With TRBV1-TRBV30 forward primers and a C-beta reverse primer, the first two PCR rounds were run for approximately 10 cycles each. A single record per CDR3 protein comes from TCRdb applying MiXCR to the multiplex PCR reads. In the table there are just over 300,000 distinct CDR3 sequences, 45% to 70% of which are singletons. The sample comprised peripheral blood. The receptors shown here come from a woman under 40 with primary liver carcinoma and hepatitis B virus infection.

For this clonotype: No conserved phenylalanine or tryptophan is present at the end of the CDR3, so a read error is the likely explanation. The gene calls are TRBV11-1 and TRBJ2-3; 12 bases are shared with TRBD2. CDR1 SGHAT and CDR2 FQDESV come from the germline V gene (reference sequence). Trimming removed 6 bases from V and 7 bases from J; junction bases left unmatched: 5. There are 14 residues in the CDR3. The CDR3 here is CASSLTSGSHTQYL. The CDR3 DNA reads TGTGCCAGCAGTTTGACTAGCGGGAGCCATACGCAGTATCTT.

This clonotype has at least ten counts. The V call is TRBV4-1, the J call TRBJ2-1, with 10 nucleotides matching TRBD2. CDR3 length: 20 residues. V was pared by 0 bases and J by 6 bases, with 17 bases of the junction left unmatched. Germline V lookup: CDR1 MGHRA, CDR2 YSYEKL. The CDR3 sequence: CASSQDYGLAGVSFPNEQFF. CDR3 nucleotides: TGCGCCAGCAGCCAAGATTACGGCCTAGCGGGAGTTTCTTTCCCCAATGAGCAGTTCTTC.

This clonotype was recorded a few times. V usage is TRBV10-3 and J usage is TRBJ2-1, with unresolved D. CDR3 length: 16 amino acids. The ends were cut back, 6 bases at V and 4 bases at J, with 19 bases in the middle. The germline V gene encodes CDR1 ENHRY and CDR2 SYGVKD. CDR3 nucleotide sequence: TGTGCCATCAGAGACATAGATGGTGGGCCGTACAATGAGCAGTTCTTC. Protein: CAIRDIDGGPYNEQFF.

The chain employs TRBV6-1 and TRBJ2-3; TRBD2 is a possible D gene (6 bases). The CDR3 totals 13 residues. Trimming took 6 bases from V and 4 from J, leaving 11 bases between them. CDR1 is MNHNS, CDR2 SASEGT, per germline. This CDR3 is CASRQASADTQYF. CDR3 in DNA: TGTGCCAGCAGGCAGGCTAGCGCAGATACGCAGTATTTT.

This clonotype was counted at least ten times. The chain employs TRBV11-3 and TRBJ2-1, with D unclear. Trimming pared 3 bases from V and 4 bases from J, leaving 13 bases between. The V gene's germline CDR1 is SGHNT and CDR2 YENEEA. CDR3 length equals 15 residues. The chain's CDR3 is CASSFTRMRYNEQFF. CDR3 bases: TGTGCCAGCAGCTTTACGCGTATGAGGTACAATGAGCAGTTCTTC.

As for this clonotype: The junction does not match germline at one end; this may be a read error. The chain couples TRBV11-2 to TRBJ1-4, with 9 nucleotides matching TRBD1. This CDR3 is built from 15 residues. The germline V gene has CDR1 SGHAT and CDR2 FQNNGV. Here the CDR3 DNA reads TGTGCCGGCAGCCTGGGGGACAGGGATAATGAAAAACTGTTTTTT. Amino acids: CAGSLGDRDNEKLFF. The full variable domain, completed using reference TRBV11-2 and TRBJ1-4, is EAGVAQSPRYKIIEKRQSVAFWCNPISGHATLYWYQQILGQGPKLLIQFQNNGVVDDSQLPKDRFSAERLKGVDSTLKIQPAKLEDSAVYLCAGSLGDRDNEKLFFGSGTQLSVL.

This sequence joins TRBV28 and TRBJ1-5, with D maybe TRBD1 (6 bases). This CDR3 region has 15 residues. CDR1 and CDR2 from the germline V gene are MDHEN and SYDVKM. The V and J ends lost 6 bases and 4 bases respectively, with 16 bases between them. The CDR3 region is CASRPGDSGNQPQHF. In DNA, the CDR3 is TGTGCCAGCAGACCAGGGGATTCGGGAAATCAGCCCCAGCATTTT.

V gene TRBV6-2 or TRBV6-3 combines with J gene TRBJ2-7; 11 positions match TRBD2. Germline trimming cut 7 bases from V and 0 bases from J; bases unmatched to any gene: 8. The CDR3 covers 16 residues. Germline CDR1 reads MNHEY; CDR2 reads SVGEGT. The CDR3 here is CASMPSGGRVSYEQYF. CDR3 coding DNA: TGTGCCAGCATGCCTAGCGGGGGGCGCGTCTCCTACGAGCAGTACTTC.

Concerning this clonotype itself: A clone one base away is much larger, so this may be a read error. The V and J genes are TRBV6-1 and TRBJ2-4; the D is unclear. CDR3 length equals 14 residues. Trimming shortened V by 4 bases and J by 4 bases, and 11 bases separated the two germline ends. Germline assignment: CDR1 MNHNS and CDR2 SASEGT. The CDR3 reads CASSGGDKKNIQYF. The CDR3 nucleotides are TGTGCCAGCAGTGGAGGTGACAAAAAAAACATTCAGTACTTC.

Remarks on this clonotype: This may stem from a read error, because a much larger clone lies one nucleotide away. This chain links TRBV29-1 with TRBJ1-3, with D unclear. This CDR3 spans 12 amino acids. Germline CDR1 SQVTM, CDR2 ANQGSEA. Trimming removed 4 bases from V and 5 bases from J, with 9 bases in between. CDR3 DNA: TGCAGCGTTGGGGAGACTAGAAACACCATATATTTT. Translating gives CSVGETRNTIYF.

This rearrangement joins TRBV5-1 to TRBJ2-5; 8 nucleotides line up with TRBD1. Germline-derived CDR1 and CDR2 are SGHRS and YFSETQ. This CDR3 comprises 16 residues. J gave up 2 bases and V 0 bases, and 6 bases lay outside the gene matches. The CDR3 is CASSLEGRGPQETQYF. CDR3 in DNA: TGCGCCAGCAGCTTGGAGGGCAGGGGGCCTCAAGAGACCCAGTACTTC.

About this clonotype itself: A read error may be the cause here, since a much bigger clone is one base away. The gene calls are TRBV6-2 or TRBV6-3 and TRBJ1-5, with no clear D. The CDR3 has 12 residues. V shed 8 bases and J shed 7 bases, with 12 bases lying between them. The V gene's germline CDR1 is MNHEY and CDR2 SVGEGT. The CDR3 region has the DNA TGTGCCAGCGCCCGCGGGGAACAGCCCCAGCATTTT. Its protein product is CASARGEQPQHF.

This clonotype was found a few times. The chain recombines TRBV5-1 with TRBJ2-5, with TRBD2 identical over 8 bases. V gave up 4 bases and J gave up 4 bases; unmatched junction bases: 6. The CDR3 loop spans 14 amino acids. Germline CDR1 reads SGHRS; CDR2 reads YFSETQ. In DNA form, the CDR3 reads TGCGCCAGCAGCCCCCGAACTAGCGGAGAGACCCAGTACTTC. Residues: CASSPRTSGETQYF.

About this clonotype: The CDR3 ends on some other residue instead of the conserved phenylalanine or tryptophan, so this is likely a read error. This chain links TRBV4-2 with TRBJ2-3; tentative D call: TRBD2 (6 bases). With 5 bases removed from V and 2 bases from J, the gap between germline ends came to 11 bases. The CDR3 extends over 14 amino acids. In germline, CDR1 is LGHNA, CDR2 YNFKEQ. The CDR3 loop is CASSGAGFTDTQYI. The CDR3 region has the DNA TGTGCCAGCAGCGGGGCGGGATTCACAGATACGCAGTATATT.

The J gene is TRBJ2-1, the V gene TRBV12-3 or TRBV12-4, with a weak D call TRBD2 (6 bases). This CDR3 has 16 amino acids. V lost 7 bases, J lost 7 bases, and 23 bases lay in between. CDR3 DNA: TGTGCCAGCACCGTCGGGGACGGGGGTTACTATAATGAGCAGTTCTTC. It specifies CASTVGDGGYYNEQFF.

With regard to this clonotype: As the CDR3 is not closed by the conserved phenylalanine or tryptophan, this likely results from a read error. The chain employs TRBV6-5 and TRBJ2-1; no clear D gene. Judging by the DNA end, TRBJ2-7 fits better; the J call may be wrong. The length of the CDR3 is 12 residues. Germline assignment: CDR1 MNHEY and CDR2 SVGAGI. CDR3 region: CASSYSNAEQYS. DNA of the CDR3: TGTGCCAGCAGTTACTCGAATGCTGAGCAGTACTCC.

This clonotype was observed once. It is unclear where the CDR3 begins or ends on the DNA, so no DNA is shown, and the CDR3 is as TCRdb lists it. The chain combines TRBV11-2 with TRBJ2-1. Including both end residues, the CDR3 is 11 amino acids long. Germline CDR1 and CDR2: SGHAT and FQNNGV. CDR3: CACTYYCEQFF.

A note on this clonotype: It may be a read error: a sequence one base away is much more abundant. CDR3 sequence: CSVVAGIEQFF. DNA of the CDR3: TGCAGCGTTGTCGCAGGTATTGAGCAGTTCTTC. The rearrangement links TRBV29-1 to TRBJ2-1; no firm D call. The germline V gene encodes CDR1 SQVTM and CDR2 ANQGSEA. The germline V and J ends were trimmed by 4 bases and 9 bases, with 10 bases remaining between them. This CDR3 is 11 amino acids long.

This sequence joins TRBV12-3 or TRBV12-4 and TRBJ2-3; D possibly corresponds to TRBD1 (6 bases). Trimming took off 9 bases at V and 4 bases at J, with 14 bases between the two ends. The CDR3 contains 13 residues. CDR3 in amino acids: CARSEQGADTQYF. The CDR3 DNA sequence: TGTGCCAGAAGTGAACAGGGAGCAGATACGCAGTATTTT.

On this clonotype itself: Its ends do not fully match the called genes, so a read error is possible. V gene TRBV4-3 combines with J gene TRBJ2-6, with D perhaps TRBD1 (5 bases). CDR1 is LGHNA and CDR2 is YSLEER in the germline V gene. CDR3 length equals 16 residues. The CDR3 region is CASSQEAGRGANVLAF. CDR3 sequence (DNA): TGCGCCAGCAGCCAAGAGGCAGGGCGTGGGGCCAACGTCCTGGCTTTC.

As regards this clonotype: A much larger clone is a single base away; this may be a read error. The CDR3 loop reads CASSYEGGSTEAFF. For the CDR3, the DNA is TGTGCCAGCAGTTATGAGGGTGGGAGCACTGAAGCTTTCTTT. The chain recombines TRBV6-6 with TRBJ1-1, with D unresolved. Per germline, CDR1 MNHNY and CDR2 SVGAGI (reference sequence). V dropped 3 bases and J dropped 4 bases, with 12 bases sitting between them. The CDR3 loop spans 14 amino acids.

Points on this clonotype: Compared with germline, one end of the junction differs, possibly owing to a read error. DNA for the CDR3: TGTGCCATCAGTTACTCGGTGCACGATCAGCCCCAGCATTTT. Its translation: CAISYSVHDQPQHF. The chain joins TRBV6-5 to TRBJ1-5, with D uncertain. Germline V gene lookup returns CDR1 MNHEY and CDR2 SVGAGI. This CDR3 comprises 14 residues.